The clone carrying this TCR beta chain was picked up a small number of times. Its matching antigen is unknown. TCRB transcripts that were expressed got sequenced, as all of the isolated RNA had been reverse transcribed. The assay was immunoSEQ multiplex PCR, and TCRdb's table has in-frame clones only and misses some. There are approximately 130,000 clones in the sample; approximately 15% occur only once, and 2.6% lies in the top ten. These data originate in a study of beta chain features in type 1 diabetes. Study background: Healthy donors and patients had similar age, gender and cell yields. The samples had about 110,000,000 sorted cells examined in all. The study, taken as a whole, reports: Among all four CD4+ subsets, Type 1 diabetes patients had TCRB CDR3s that were moderately but significantly shorter.

Researchers reported sorting CD4+ naive, central memory, regulatory and stem cell-like memory cells via CD45RO/CCR7/CD25/CD127/CD95/CD27. Post-sort purity exceeded 95% for all sorted populations. This TCR was sampled from a man younger than 35 with type 1 diabetes. Sequencing was carried out using central memory CD4+ T cells from blood.

For the CDR3, the DNA is TGTGCCAGTGGCTACAATGAGCAGTTCTTC. This sequence encodes CASGYNEQFF. The chain carries TRBV28 and TRBJ2-1, with unresolved D. Germline CDR1 MDHEN, CDR2 SYDVKM. The V end was cut by 9 bases, the J end by 3 bases, with 3 bases between. This CDR3 region has 10 residues.